The 26 T cell receptor beta chains below come from one sample, sequenced in a study of blood T cell repertoires in COVID-19 (TCRdb year 2020). To prepare the library, the immunoSEQ multiplex PCR assay was applied. TCRdb took over this immuneACCESS table, retaining in-frame rearrangements with V and J assigned. Such tables are incomplete; in checked studies, under half of the missing clones stem from an unresolved V gene, and the remainder is unexplained. The table for this sample lists about 60,000 clones; 87% of them were counted only once. Over 9% of the sample belongs to the ten largest clones. The sequenced sample consisted of peripheral blood. The receptor set was obtained from a human donor with acute or convalescent COVID-19. The donor label of this sample is uncertain.

The rearrangement joins TRBV5-1 to TRBJ2-7, with TRBD2 matching 8 bases. The CDR3 runs 15 residues. V gave up 2 bases and J gave up 6 bases; unmatched junction bases: 10. From germline, CDR1 is SGHRS and CDR2 YFSETQ. The CDR3, as DNA: TGCGCCAGCAGCTTCCTCGCTAGCGGGCCCGGCGAGCAGTACTTC. Amino acid sequence: CASSFLASGPGEQYF.

The chain employs TRBV5-1 and TRBJ2-3; D is uncertain. The CDR3 sequence is 14 residues long. Per the germline V gene, CDR1 is SGHRS and CDR2 is YFSETQ. Between the trimmed V and J ends, which lost 3 bases and 2 bases, there was a span of 10 bases. The CDR3 sequence: CASSWAITTDTQYF. The CDR3 nucleotides read TGCGCCAGCAGCTGGGCAATAACCACAGATACGCAGTATTTT.

This clone showed up just once. The rearrangement links TRBV5-1 to TRBJ2-5; 12 bases align to TRBD2. V was pared by 3 bases and J by 5 bases, with 8 bases of the junction left unmatched. Germline V CDR1 and CDR2: SGHRS, YFSETQ. CDR3 length equals 16 residues. The CDR3 is CASSSLAGGPGETQYF. CDR3 nucleotides: TGCGCCAGCAGCTCTCTAGCGGGGGGGCCGGGGGAGACCCAGTACTTC. The full variable domain, in which reference TRBV5-1 and TRBJ2-5 provide the parts outside the CDR3, is KAGVTQTPRYLIKTRGQQVTLSCSPISGHRSVSWYQQTPGQGLQFLFEYFSETQRNKGNFPGRFSGRQFSNSRSEMNVSTLELGDSALYLCASSSLAGGPGETQYFGPGTRLLVL.

V is TRBV9 and J is TRBJ2-2, with 9 bases aligning to TRBD2. Unmatched junction bases numbered 10, after V lost 1 base and J lost 6 bases. This CDR3 region has 17 residues. Germline assignment: CDR1 SGDLS and CDR2 YYNGEE. For the CDR3, the DNA is TGTGCCAGCAGCGTAAGGGCTAGCGGGACGAGCCCCGGGGAGCTGTTTTTT. As protein: CASSVRASGTSPGELFF.

Here the CDR3 reads CSASKGRDQPQHF. DNA for the CDR3: TGCAGTGCTAGTAAGGGGAGGGATCAGCCCCAGCATTTT. This chain joins TRBV20-1 and TRBJ1-5; tentative D call: TRBD1 (5 bases). Trimming took 3 bases from V and 5 from J, leaving 11 bases between them. The V gene's germline CDR1 is DFQATT and CDR2 SNEGSKA (reference sequence). The CDR3 sequence is 13 residues long.

DNA of the CDR3: TGTGCCACCAGCAGAGAGGGGGCATTGTACGAGCAGTACTTC. Translation: CATSREGALYEQYF. V usage is TRBV15 and J usage is TRBJ2-7; D is perhaps TRBD1 (6 bases). CDR3 length equals 14 residues. Germline V gene lookup returns CDR1 LNHNV and CDR2 YYDKDF (reference sequence). V was clipped by 0 bases and J by 4 bases, with 10 bases between them.

The chain combines TRBV7-2 with TRBJ2-3; 13 bases align to TRBD2. CDR3 length equals 17 residues. The germline V gene encodes CDR1 SGHTA and CDR2 FQGNSA. V lost 1 base and J lost 6; bases outside the gene matches: 7. The CDR3 DNA reads TGTGCCAGCAGCTTAGGCACTAGCGGGAGGGCCCGGGATACGCAGTATTTT. Translation gives CASSLGTSGRARDTQYF.

This rearrangement joins TRBV5-1 to TRBJ2-5, with D possibly matching TRBD1 (7 bases). The CDR3 loop spans 15 amino acids. Trimming took 0 bases from V and 4 from J, leaving 13 bases between them. Germline CDR1 SGHRS, CDR2 YFSETQ. CDR3 in DNA: TGCGCCAGCAGCTTGGACAACAGGGGAGGAGAGACCCAGTACTTC. It translates to CASSLDNRGGETQYF. The whole variable domain, filled in from reference TRBV5-1 and TRBJ2-5, reads KAGVTQTPRYLIKTRGQQVTLSCSPISGHRSVSWYQQTPGQGLQFLFEYFSETQRNKGNFPGRFSGRQFSNSRSEMNVSTLELGDSALYLCASSLDNRGGETQYFGPGTRLLVL.

V and J are TRBV18 and TRBJ2-7, with a tentative D call TRBD1 (6 bases). The CDR3 is 14 amino acids. Germline V gene sequence: CDR1 KGHSH, CDR2 LQKENI. V lost 2 bases to trimming and J lost 0 bases, with 8 bases between them. Here the CDR3 reads CASSPDRSSYEQYV. The CDR3 DNA reads TGTGCCAGCTCACCAGACAGGAGCTCCTACGAGCAGTACGTC.

Concerning this clone itself: In the same sample, other DNA sequences code for this CDR3. The chain carries TRBV5-1 and TRBJ1-4, with a tentative D call TRBD1 (5 bases). Trimming took 5 bases from V and 1 from J, leaving 12 bases between them. Per germline, CDR1 SGHRS and CDR2 YFSETQ. CDR3 size: 15 residues. CDR3 amino acids: CASRLTGGTNEKLFF. The CDR3 nucleotides are TGCGCCAGCAGATTAACGGGGGGAACTAATGAAAAACTGTTTTTT.

This chain links TRBV18 with TRBJ2-4; TRBD1 agrees at 9 bases. The V gene's germline CDR1 is KGHSH and CDR2 LQKENI. V lost 2 bases to trimming and J lost 0 bases; unmatched junction nucleotides: 2. The CDR3 is made up of 16 amino acids. This chain's CDR3 is CASSPWGQGAKNIQYF. CDR3 DNA sequence: TGTGCCAGCTCACCATGGGGACAGGGAGCCAAAAACATTCAGTACTTC.

This chain links TRBV5-1 with TRBJ2-3; possibly TRBD1 for D (6 bases). This CDR3 spans 16 amino acids. Germline lookup yields CDR1 SGHRS and CDR2 YFSETQ. V gave up 1 base and J gave up 3 bases, with 15 bases separating them. CDR3 sequence: CASSLILARGTDTQYF. The CDR3 nucleotides read TGCGCCAGCAGCTTGATACTTGCGAGGGGGACAGATACGCAGTATTTT. The whole variable domain, filled in from reference TRBV5-1 and TRBJ2-3, reads KAGVTQTPRYLIKTRGQQVTLSCSPISGHRSVSWYQQTPGQGLQFLFEYFSETQRNKGNFPGRFSGRQFSNSRSEMNVSTLELGDSALYLCASSLILARGTDTQYFGPGTRLTVL.

V usage is TRBV28 and J usage is TRBJ1-1; D gene uncertain. CDR1 and CDR2 (germline): MDHEN, SYDVKM. The CDR3 runs to 12 residues. Trimming stripped 5 bases from V and 11 bases from J, with 15 bases between. CDR3 nucleotides: TGTGCCAGCAGTCCCGGGATTTGGCGGGCTTTCTTT. Its protein product is CASSPGIWRAFF.

V usage is TRBV3-1 (or the pseudogene TRBV3-2) and J usage is TRBJ2-1, with 8 positions matching TRBD2. Germline trimming cut 0 bases from V and 3 bases from J; bases unmatched to any gene: 7. The length of the CDR3 is 17 residues. Germline V gives CDR1 LGHDT, CDR2 YNNKEL (reference sequence). CDR3 DNA: TGTGCCAGCAGCCAAGATCTGGTAGCGGGGCTCTACAATGAGCAGTTCTTC. This translates into CASSQDLVAGLYNEQFF.

The chain couples TRBV13 to TRBJ1-4; 8 bases are shared with TRBD1. CDR3 length: 14 amino acids. The V and J ends lost 0 bases and 6 bases, in that order; junction bases with no gene match: 0. The V gene's germline CDR1 is PRHDT and CDR2 FYEKMQ (reference sequence). This chain's CDR3 is CASSLGRGHEKLFF. The CDR3 DNA reads as TGTGCCAGCAGCTTAGGCAGGGGGCATGAAAAACTGTTTTTT.

CDR3 sequence reads: CAWSVQGDTEAFF. In nucleotides, the CDR3 is TGTGCCTGGAGTGTACAGGGGGACACTGAAGCTTTCTTT. The V call is TRBV30, the J call TRBJ1-1, with 8 positions matching TRBD1. Losses at the gene ends were 0 bases for V and 3 bases for J; bases not matched to a gene: 0. The germline V gene has CDR1 GTSNPN and CDR2 SVGIG (reference sequence). The CDR3 covers 13 residues.

This chain links TRBV7-2 with TRBJ1-2, with D possibly matching TRBD1 (6 bases). The CDR3 runs 13 residues. The V gene lost 3 bases and the J gene lost 7 bases, with 12 bases spanning the gap. Germline lookup yields CDR1 SGHTA and CDR2 FQGNSA. This CDR3 reads CASSFQGSGGYTF. The DNA of the CDR3 is TGTGCCAGCAGCTTCCAGGGGTCTGGTGGCTACACCTTC.

CDR3 region: CATSDPDTLHYNEQFF. In DNA, the CDR3 is TGTGCCACCAGTGACCCGGACACTCTCCACTACAATGAGCAGTTCTTC. The chain uses TRBV24-1 and TRBJ2-1, with D possibly matching TRBD1 (5 bases). The germline V gene has CDR1 KGHDR and CDR2 SFDVKD. With 4 bases removed from V and 3 bases from J, the gap between germline ends came to 15 bases. The CDR3 covers 16 residues.

V is TRBV7-3 and J is TRBJ2-3, with TRBD1 identical over 7 bases. Trimming took 0 bases from V and 1 from J; bases not matched to a gene: 1. Per germline, CDR1 SGHTA and CDR2 FQGTGA. The length of the CDR3 is 15 residues. The CDR3 spells CASSLTDRGTDTQYF. DNA of the CDR3: TGTGCCAGCAGCTTAACAGACAGGGGCACAGATACGCAGTATTTT.

V is TRBV6-1 and J is TRBJ2-7; perhaps TRBD2 as D (5 bases). The CDR3 length is 13 residues. V was pared by 3 bases and J by 7 bases, with 13 bases between. Germline V CDR1 and CDR2: MNHNS, SASEGT. The CDR3 nucleotides read TGTGCCAGCAGTGAGACTGCGGGCGTGGAGCAGTACTTC. Translating gives CASSETAGVEQYF.

Note on this clone: Mismatch with germline at one junction end may stem from a read error. V usage is TRBV5-4 and J usage is TRBJ2-4; D unclear. Germline lookup yields CDR1 SGHNT and CDR2 YYREEE (reference sequence). The CDR3 sequence is 11 residues long. The CDR3 bases are TGTGCCAGCAGCTTGGGCCCGGTGTTGGACTTC. Encoded protein: CASSLGPVLDF.

The chain is built from TRBV2 and TRBJ2-5; D is uncertain. The CDR3 spans 11 residues. Trimming shortened V by 4 bases and J by 3 bases, and 3 bases separated the two germline ends. Germline V CDR1 and CDR2: SNHLY, FYNNEI. DNA of the CDR3: TGTGCCAGCAGTGGAGAAGAGACCCAGTACTTC. It translates to CASSGEETQYF.

This clone came up once. This chain links TRBV6-6 with TRBJ2-5; D perhaps matches TRBD2 (6 bases). V was cut by 6 bases and J by 2 bases, with 10 bases left in between. Germline-derived CDR1 and CDR2 are MNHNY and SVGAGI (reference sequence). The CDR3 runs to 13 residues. The CDR3 coding sequence is TGTGCCAGCAGGGACTACCGACAAGAGACCCAGTACTTC. Protein: CASRDYRQETQYF.

The chain employs TRBV27 and TRBJ1-2, with D possibly being TRBD1 (5 bases). Trimming took 7 bases from V and 6 from J, leaving 18 bases between them. CDR1 MNHEY and CDR2 SMNVEV come from the germline V gene (reference sequence). This CDR3 spans 14 amino acids. The CDR3, as DNA: TGTGCCAGCAAGCGGGGGGAAGGTAGAGATGGCTACACCTTC. As protein: CASKRGEGRDGYTF.

Only one count was recorded for this clone. In DNA form, the CDR3 reads TGCAGTGCTAGTACTCCTAGAGAAGGGGCCAACGTCCTGACTTTC. This sequence encodes CSASTPREGANVLTF. The chain is built from TRBV20-1 and TRBJ2-6; no firm D call. The CDR3 runs to 15 residues. CDR1 and CDR2 (germline): DFQATT, SNEGSKA (reference sequence). Trimming left V 3 bases short and J 4 bases short, with 13 bases between.

The rearrangement links TRBV25-1 to TRBJ1-5; TRBD1 matches at 12 bases. The V gene end was trimmed by 4 bases and the J gene end by 11 bases; junction bases not matched to a gene: 15. This CDR3 has 17 amino acids. The germline gives CDR1 MGHDK, CDR2 SYGVNS. The CDR3 DNA sequence: TGTGCCAGCAGTGCCGCCCTCGGGACAGGGGGCACGGGGGCCCAGCATTTT. Its protein is CASSAALGTGGTGAQHF.